This T cell receptor beta chain was identified during a study of Graves' ophthalmopathy and Graves' hyperthyroidism. The CDR3 length is 14 residues. The V gene's germline CDR1 is MDHEN and CDR2 SYDVKM. RNA transcripts yielded amplified TCR beta CDR3 regions. HTBI primers were used in a first-round RT-PCR, which preceded a second-round multiplex PCR. TCRdb passed the multiplex PCR reads through MiXCR, listing each CDR3 protein once. This sample has about 550,000 distinct CDR3 sequences, with under 45% found just once. In regard to this clonotype: A junction boundary mismatches the germline segment, possibly from a read error.

The sequenced sample consisted of peripheral blood or thyroid tissue (not recorded which). The origin of this receptor is an adult man with Graves' hyperthyroidism. This chain uses TRBV28 with TRBJ1-6, with TRBD1 matching 8 bases. In DNA form, the CDR3 reads TGTGCCAGCAGTTTGACAGGGGATAATTCATCCCTCCACTTT. Translating it yields CASSLTGDNSSLHF.